This section outlines one TCR beta chain sequence together with its context. The patients with Susac syndrome satisfied recently defined diagnostic criteria for either definite or probable disease. While CD8+ and CD4+ T cells were isolated negatively, TEMRA cells were enriched by FACS. With random hexamers, reverse transcription was performed on roughly 0.5 to 1 ug of RNA. TCRdb redid the calling of the immunoSEQ multiplex PCR reads with MiXCR, one entry per CDR3 protein. Found here are approximately 190,000 distinct CDR3 sequences, 90% to 95% of them singletons; the top ten hold around 0.079%. The data originate from a study of CD8 T cells in Susac syndrome. Losses at the gene ends were 6 bases for V and 1 base for J; bases not matched to a gene: 9. The CDR3 covers 16 residues. Germline CDR1 is ENHRY and CDR2 is SYGVKD.

The clonotype comes from a human donor with Susac syndrome. The V gene is TRBV10-3, the J gene TRBJ2-3, with 8 nucleotides matching TRBD2. Sequenced input: CD4+ T cells from PBMCs. The CDR3: CAISPRGGGGTDTQYF. CDR3 in DNA: TGTGCCATCAGCCCTCGGGGGGGCGGTGGCACAGATACGCAGTATTTT.